Below, 21 T cell receptor beta chains from the same sample are listed, as sequenced in a study of Ad26.COV2.S vaccination and SARS-CoV-2 variants. Repertoires were generated with immunoSEQ multiplex PCR, while TCRdb's copy carries only in-frame clones and drops some. The sample carries 85,000 to 95,000 clones, roughly 84% recorded once. Sequenced material: peripheral blood, taken after recovery from COVID-19. Receptors originate from a human donor who had recovered from COVID-19.

The sample holds a few counts of this clone. This chain uses TRBV20-1 with TRBJ1-2; D not resolved. CDR1 is DFQATT, CDR2 SNEGSKA, per germline (reference sequence). The CDR3 sequence is 11 residues long. V shed 3 bases and J shed 3 bases, with 5 bases lying between them. CDR3 in amino acids: CSASRYYGYTF. DNA of the CDR3: TGCAGTGCTAGCCGTTACTATGGCTACACCTTC.

The V gene is TRBV6-2 or TRBV6-3, the J gene TRBJ1-5; D gene uncertain. CDR3 length equals 18 residues. V gave up 5 bases and J gave up 6 bases, with 26 bases separating them. Germline CDR1 is MNHEY and CDR2 is SVGEGT. This CDR3 is CASSGRSGARTIGQPQHF. DNA for the CDR3: TGTGCCAGCAGTGGACGGTCAGGAGCAAGAACCATCGGTCAGCCCCAGCATTTT.

This chain links TRBV28 with TRBJ2-5; no clear D gene. CDR1 and CDR2 (germline): MDHEN, SYDVKM. The CDR3 has 14 residues. The ends were cut back, 2 bases at V and 0 bases at J, with 7 bases in the middle. The CDR3: CASSLGADQETQYF. The DNA for the CDR3 is TGTGCCAGCAGTTTAGGTGCAGACCAAGAGACCCAGTACTTC.

V is TRBV18 and J is TRBJ2-2; D might be TRBD2 (5 bases). V lost 3 bases and J lost 0, with 11 bases in between. CDR1 is KGHSH, CDR2 LQKENI, per germline. The length of the CDR3 is 16 residues. The chain's CDR3 is CASSPLRVTNTGELFF. The CDR3 nucleotides are TGTGCCAGCTCACCCCTGCGGGTTACGAACACCGGGGAGCTGTTTTTT.

CDR3 in amino acids: CASSLLSGSSYNEQFF. The CDR3 DNA follows: TGTGCCAGCAGCCTATTATCGGGAAGCTCCTACAATGAGCAGTTCTTC. This chain uses TRBV7-2 with TRBJ2-1, with D possibly being TRBD2 (5 bases). The CDR3 sequence is 16 residues long. Looked up from germline, CDR1 is SGHTA and CDR2 is FQGNSA. The germline V and J ends were trimmed by 5 bases and 0 bases, with 14 bases remaining between them.

The chain couples TRBV6-5 to TRBJ1-1; tentative D call: TRBD1 (6 bases). The CDR3 loop spans 14 amino acids. Germline V gives CDR1 MNHEY, CDR2 SVGAGI. The germline V and J ends were trimmed by 7 bases and 3 bases, with 15 bases remaining between them. This CDR3 reads CASISGGADTEAFF. CDR3 DNA sequence: TGTGCCAGCATCTCCGGGGGCGCGGACACTGAAGCTTTCTTT.

The chain joins TRBV23-1 to TRBJ1-1, with D maybe TRBD1 (6 bases). TRBV23-1 is an open reading frame, and its role is uncertain. Trimming stripped 5 bases from V and 2 bases from J, with 18 bases between. This CDR3 is built from 16 residues. The DNA for the CDR3 is TGCGCCAGCAGTTGGGGGGGCCTCCGATTTAACACTGAAGCTTTCTTT. Translating it yields CASSWGGLRFNTEAFF.

The rearrangement joins TRBV4-2 to TRBJ2-3; 7 bases are shared with TRBD2. This CDR3 spans 16 amino acids. V trimming: 0 bases; J trimming: 5 bases; junction bases outside the gene matches: 8. Germline V gene data show CDR1 as LGHNA and CDR2 as YNFKEQ. CDR3 loop: CASSQDMAGEVDTQYF. CDR3 coding DNA: TGTGCCAGCAGCCAAGATATGGCGGGAGAGGTAGATACGCAGTATTTT.

The chain carries TRBV7-9 and TRBJ1-1; D perhaps matches TRBD1 (5 bases). The V end lost 2 bases, the J end lost 10 bases, and 20 bases lay between the germline ends. The CDR3 is made up of 15 amino acids. The germline gives CDR1 SEHNR, CDR2 FQNEAQ (reference sequence). Here the CDR3 reads CASSLRGGYLSGAFF. The DNA for the CDR3 is TGTGCCAGCAGCTTAAGGGGCGGGTACTTATCGGGAGCTTTCTTT. Full variable domain (remainder filled in from reference TRBV7-9 and TRBJ1-1): DTGVSQNPRHKITKRGQNVTFRCDPISEHNRLYWYRQTLGQGPEFLTYFQNEAQLEKSRLLSDRFSAERPKGSFSTLEIQRTEQGDSAMYLCASSLRGGYLSGAFFGQGTRLTVV.

The CDR3 DNA sequence: TGTGCCAGCAGCTTGTTTGGTGGGGACACTGAAGCTTTCTTT. Residues: CASSLFGGDTEAFF. The chain is built from TRBV5-5 and TRBJ1-1, with D hard to call. CDR3 size: 14 residues. V was shortened by 1 base and J by 3 bases, with 10 bases between the two germline ends. CDR1 and CDR2 (germline): SGHKS, YYEKEE (reference sequence).

V is TRBV6-5 and J is TRBJ2-7; D gene unclear. V was cut by 6 bases and J by 7 bases, with 16 bases left in between. CDR1 and CDR2 from the germline V gene are MNHEY and SVGAGI. This CDR3 region has 13 residues. In DNA form, the CDR3 reads TGTGCCAGCAGAGGTAGTACTAATAAAGAGCAGTACTTC. Amino acid sequence: CASRGSTNKEQYF.

The J gene is TRBJ1-2, the V gene TRBV7-9; 9 bases are a match to TRBD1. Unmatched junction bases numbered 8, after V lost 1 base and J lost 8 bases. CDR3 size: 15 residues. CDR1 is SEHNR, CDR2 FQNEAQ, per germline (reference sequence). CDR3: CASSLDEDRGRGYTF. CDR3 bases: TGTGCCAGCAGCTTAGACGAGGACAGGGGAAGGGGCTACACCTTC. Variable domain in full (rest from reference TRBV7-9 and TRBJ1-2): DTGVSQNPRHKITKRGQNVTFRCDPISEHNRLYWYRQTLGQGPEFLTYFQNEAQLEKSRLLSDRFSAERPKGSFSTLEIQRTEQGDSAMYLCASSLDEDRGRGYTFGSGTRLTVV.

The chain uses TRBV2 and TRBJ2-5; 12 nucleotides match TRBD2. Losses at the gene ends were 1 base for V and 4 bases for J; bases not matched to a gene: 4. This CDR3 is built from 16 residues. The germline CDR1 and CDR2 sequences are SNHLY and FYNNEI. The CDR3 bases are TGTGCCAGCAGTGAAGGACTAGCGGGAGCCCTAGAGACCCAGTACTTC. Encoded protein: CASSEGLAGALETQYF. Variable domain in full (rest from reference TRBV2 and TRBJ2-5): EPEVTQTPSHQVTQMGQEVILRCVPISNHLYFYWYRQILGQKVEFLVSFYNNEISEKSEIFDDQFSVERPDGSNFTLKIRSTKLEDSAMYFCASSEGLAGALETQYFGPGTRLLVL.

The V and J genes are TRBV5-4 and TRBJ1-1; D is undetermined. This CDR3 spans 16 amino acids. Germline loops: CDR1 SGHNT, CDR2 YYREEE (reference sequence). V was clipped by 1 base and J by 2 bases, with 15 bases between them. The CDR3 coding sequence is TGTGCCAGCAGCTTGCCAGCGGGTACGGTTAACACTGAAGCTTTCTTT. It translates to CASSLPAGTVNTEAFF. Supplemented by reference TRBV5-4 and TRBJ1-1, the full variable domain reads ETGVTQSPTHLIKTRGQQVTLRCSSQSGHNTVSWYQQALGQGPQFIFQYYREEENGRGNFPPRFSGLQFPNYSSELNVNALELDDSALYLCASSLPAGTVNTEAFFGQGTRLTVV.

This clone occurred a few times. V usage is TRBV4-1 and J usage is TRBJ1-2; TRBD1 aligns across 9 bases. CDR3 length equals 15 residues. J lost 7 bases, V lost 4 bases, and 10 bases had no gene match. Germline V gene data show CDR1 as MGHRA and CDR2 as YSYEKL. The CDR3 reads CASSLSSTGGSGYTF. CDR3 nucleotides: TGCGCCAGCAGCCTCTCATCTACAGGGGGCTCTGGCTACACCTTC.

The CDR3 sequence: CASKSGFQPQHF. CDR3 nucleotide sequence: TGTGCCAGTAAGTCCGGGTTCCAGCCCCAGCATTTT. The chain combines TRBV19 with TRBJ1-5; D remains ambiguous. The germline V and J ends were trimmed by 7 bases and 7 bases, with 11 bases remaining between them. CDR1 and CDR2 (germline): LNHDA, SQIVND (reference sequence). This CDR3 spans 12 amino acids. The complete variable domain, with remaining parts taken from reference TRBV19 and TRBJ1-5, reads DGGITQSPKYLFRKEGQNVTLSCEQNLNHDAMYWYRQDPGQGLRLIYYSQIVNDFQKGDIAEGYSVSREKKESFPLTVTSAQKNPTAFYLCASKSGFQPQHFGDGTRLSIL.

The V call is TRBV5-1, the J call TRBJ2-7; D is undetermined. Germline V gives CDR1 SGHRS, CDR2 YFSETQ. CDR3 length: 13 residues. Trimming pared 2 bases from V and 6 bases from J, leaving 12 bases between. The CDR3 coding sequence is TGCGCCAGCAGCTTACCAGGAAAAACCGAGCAGTACTTC. This translates into CASSLPGKTEQYF.

V gene TRBV11-3 combines with J gene TRBJ2-5; the D gene is possibly TRBD2 (6 bases). CDR3 length: 13 residues. CDR1 and CDR2 from the germline V gene are SGHNT and YENEEA. V was pared by 8 bases and J by 1 base, with 11 bases between. Here the CDR3 reads CASRGVTQETQYF. The DNA for the CDR3 is TGTGCCAGCCGCGGGGTAACCCAAGAGACCCAGTACTTC.

V gene TRBV11-3 combines with J gene TRBJ2-1, with 12 positions matching TRBD2. V dropped 3 bases and J dropped 10; count of bases not matched to a gene: 10. Germline V gives CDR1 SGHNT, CDR2 YENEEA. There are 16 residues in the CDR3. The CDR3 sequence is CASSFRLAGGVWEQFF. The CDR3, as DNA: TGTGCCAGCAGCTTCCGGCTAGCGGGAGGGGTTTGGGAGCAGTTCTTC. The variable domain in full, with the rest retrieved from reference TRBV11-3 and TRBJ2-1, is EAGVVQSPRYKIIEKKQPVAFWCNPISGHNTLYWYLQNLGQGPELLIRYENEEAVDDSQLPKDRFSAERLKGVDSTLKIQPAELGDSAVYLCASSFRLAGGVWEQFFGPGTRLTVL.

This clone has just a few counts. V gene TRBV27 combines with J gene TRBJ2-7; 7 bases align to TRBD2. V shed 7 bases and J 7 bases; nucleotides not matched to a gene: 7. Germline V gives CDR1 MNHEY, CDR2 SMNVEV (reference sequence). The CDR3 is 12 amino acids. The CDR3, as DNA: TGTGCCAGCACCCACGGGGAGGGAGAGCAGTACTTC. Protein product: CASTHGEGEQYF.

The rearrangement uses TRBV9 and TRBJ1-3; D is ambiguous. The V end was cut by 3 bases, the J end by 0 bases, with 7 bases between. CDR3 length: 14 amino acids. CDR1 is SGDLS, CDR2 YYNGEE, per germline. The CDR3 region is CASSAGGSGNTIYF. CDR3 sequence (DNA): TGTGCCAGCAGCGCCGGAGGCTCTGGAAACACCATATATTTT.